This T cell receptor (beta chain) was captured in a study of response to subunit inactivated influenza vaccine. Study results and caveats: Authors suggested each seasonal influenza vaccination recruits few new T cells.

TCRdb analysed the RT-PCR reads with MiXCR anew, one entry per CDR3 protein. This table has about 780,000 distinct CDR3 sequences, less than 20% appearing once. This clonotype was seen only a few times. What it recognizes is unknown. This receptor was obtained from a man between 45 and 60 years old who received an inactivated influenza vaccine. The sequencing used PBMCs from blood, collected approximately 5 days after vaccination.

The CDR3 is CASKRRYEQYF. The CDR3 nucleotides read TGTGCCAGCAAAAGGAGGTACGAGCAGTACTTC. This chain uses TRBV28 with TRBJ2-7, with D perhaps matching TRBD2 (5 bases). Trimming removed 7 bases from V and 4 bases from J, with 8 bases in between. The germline V gene has CDR1 MDHEN and CDR2 SYDVKM. The CDR3 is 11 residues long.